This T cell receptor beta chain was captured in a study of blood T cell repertoires in COVID-19 (TCRdb year 2020). Regarding the complete study: Collaborator samples came from the United States, Italy and Spain and covered acute and convalescent phases of COVID-19. The prospective study material was composed of cDNA or gDNA derived from T cells, B-cell-depleted T cells, or PBMCs. Deeply sampled blood TCRbeta repertoires from subjects exposed to, actively infected with, or recovered from COVID-19 were included in the dataset. The repertoires were released in a freely available public database meant as a resource for research on the immune response to SARS-CoV-2. The samples were drawn from two sources: the first 160 participants of the ongoing ImmuneRACE study, and over 950 subjects contributed by 6 global collaborators. Nearly every sample came with metadata listing a de-identified subject ID, COVID-19 status, age in years and sex. Where available, HLA class I and class II types were taken from metadata supplied by the sample provider and were not determined by assay-based typing.

Points the paper makes about the study in general: Clinical and demographic metadata were provided uncurated, with the amount varying by source and participant.

TCRbeta CDR3 regions were amplified from genomic DNA by means of the immunoSEQ Assay, a bias-controlled multiplex PCR. The published analysis was carried out like this. The number of nucleated cells in each sample was estimated from the amplification of reference gene primers within the assay. To quantify the absolute abundance of each unique TCRbeta CDR3 rearrangement, sequence reads were collapsed and filtered. Productive Simpson clonality was computed per sample as the square root of Simpson's diversity index over productive rearrangements. Imported from immuneACCESS, the table was reduced by TCRdb to in-frame sequences with V and J called. These copies leave out some clones; in studies compared against another copy, an unresolved V gene accounts for under half, and the cause of the remainder is not known. V and J calls and clone size are copied from that table; D and trimming were computed from the DNA. This sample comprises 150,000 or so clones, roughly 80% of them detected only once. The ten largest clones add up to 3.5% to 5% of the sample.

CDR1 is given as SGDLS and CDR2 as YYNGEE, both from the germline V gene. Including the terminal cysteine and phenylalanine, the CDR3 comprises 14 residues. This entry keeps only the CDR3 DNA: 42 bases, framed from base 1. Cut back by 1 base and 4 bases, the V and J ends lie 11 bases apart. In the prospective study, participants were 18 to 89 years old, resided in fewer than 25 geographic areas of the United States, and were enrolled through a virtual design. To assign participants to cohorts, the prospective study relied on clinical history that participants themselves reported in a screening survey and a study questionnaire. ImmuneRACE Cohort 3 recovered participants were defined by two consecutive negative NP/OP PCR tests, healthcare professional clearance, or symptom resolution. In the prospective study, whole blood, serum and a nasopharyngeal or oropharyngeal swab were collected from each participant by mobile phlebotomists. Participants in the prospective study had the option to provide additional blood draws and questionnaires over a 2-month period. Before DNA extraction, prospective study blood samples were shipped either frozen or at room temperature.

About this clone: The antigen it recognizes is unknown. There are no base qualities to consult, and no much larger clone falls within one base.

The clonotype was recovered from a woman aged 45-59 years who had recovered from COVID-19. The rearrangement combines TRBV9 with TRBJ2-5, with the D gene too uncertain to name. Specimen: PBMCs or T cells enriched from blood (not recorded which). DNA sequence: TGTGCCAGCAGCGTAAGTGGGCAAGGAGAGACCCAGTACTTC. Protein translation: CASSVSGQGETQYF.